This is a list of T cell receptor beta chains from one sample in a study of CD8 T cells in ankylosing spondylitis. TCRdb redid the calling of the 5' RACE reads with MiXCR, one entry per CDR3 protein. The sample yields 250,000 or so distinct CDR3 sequences, 24% seen once. The sample comprised blood, either unsorted or a sorted T cell fraction (not recorded which). Every receptor here comes from a male donor with ankylosing spondylitis or in good health (not recorded which). The CDR3 runs from the conserved cysteine through the conserved F or W. A D gene is named only where the DNA matches it firmly. Expanded clones are given a class, and other clones once, few, many or no size at all.

cdr3_nt | cdr3_aa | clone_size | d_call | j_call | v_call | cdr3_length
TGCAGTGCTAGAGCTAAGCGGACTAGCGGGGGTTCCTACAATGAGCAGTTCTTC | CSARAKRTSGGSYNEQFF | few | TRBD2 | TRBJ2-1 | TRBV20-1 | 18
TGTGCCAGCAGCCGGAGCTTTAACACTGAAGCTTTCTTT | CASSRSFNTEAFF | - | - | TRBJ1-1 | TRBV14 | 13
TGTGCCAGCAGTGAATCCCTAGCCGGCTCCTACGAGCAGTACTTC | CASSESLAGSYEQYF | - | - | TRBJ2-7 | TRBV6-1 | 15
TGCAGCACGCCCGGGAAAGATGGAGCTGAAGCTTTCTTT | CSTPGKDGAEAFF | few | - | TRBJ1-1 | TRBV29-1 | 13
TGCAGTGCTAGTGACGGGAACAATGAGCAGTTCTTC | CSASDGNNEQFF | - | - | TRBJ2-1 | TRBV20-1 | 12
TGTGCCAGCAGCTTCTTTGAGGCTCAGCCCCAGCATTTT | CASSFFEAQPQHF | many | - | TRBJ1-5 | TRBV5-6 | 13
TGTGCCAGCAGTCTCGACCGGAGAAGCACAGATACGCAGTATTTT | CASSLDRRSTDTQYF | few | - | TRBJ2-3 | TRBV12-3/TRBV12-4 | 15
TGCAGTGCTGCTGGGCCTGGGGAAAAACTGTTTTTT | CSAAGPGEKLFF | few | - | TRBJ1-4 | TRBV20-1 | 12
TGCGCCAGCAGCCAAGCAGTTACCTACGAGCAGTACTTC | CASSQAVTYEQYF | many | - | TRBJ2-7 | TRBV4-1 | 13
TGCAGCGTTAGTCATAGGGATGAGCAGTTCTTC | CSVSHRDEQFF | many | - | TRBJ2-1 | TRBV29-1 | 11
TGTGCCATAGCAGGGGGCGACTACACTGAAGCTTTCTTT | CAIAGGDYTEAFF | many | TRBD1 | TRBJ1-1 | TRBV10-3 | 13
TGTGCCAGCAGTTCATCAAGGTTGAACACTGAAGCTTTCTTT | CASSSSRLNTEAFF | many | - | TRBJ1-1 | TRBV6-5 | 14
TGTGCCAGCAGCTCCGAAGACAGGGAGGGAGAGCAGTACTTC | CASSSEDREGEQYF | - | - | TRBJ2-7 | TRBV7-3 | 14
TGTGCCAGCAGTTTACGCACGGGTCATACGCAGTATTTT | CASSLRTGHTQYF | many | - | TRBJ2-3 | TRBV28 | 13
TGCAGTGCTAGACAGGCTCTGGGCACAGATACGCAGTATTTT | CSARQALGTDTQYF | - | - | TRBJ2-3 | TRBV20-1 | 14
TGCAGTGCCCAGTGGACCGGAAGGGGGGGGAACACTGAAGCTTTCTTT | CSAQWTGRGGNTEAFF | - | - | TRBJ1-1 | TRBV20-1 | 16
TGTGCCAGCAGTCCCCTCCGGGCAGGGATCCGCACTGAAGCTTTCTTT | CASSPLRAGIRTEAFF | few | - | TRBJ1-1 | TRBV12-3/TRBV12-4 | 16
TGTGCCAGCAGCCAAAGACTAGCGGGGTGGGCGGGCACAGATACGCAGTATTTT | CASSQRLAGWAGTDTQYF | - | TRBD2 | TRBJ2-3 | TRBV5-6 | 18
TGTGCCAGCAGCCCTAGGTGGGGCTACGAGCAGTACTTC | CASSPRWGYEQYF | many | - | TRBJ2-7 | TRBV7-2 | 13
TGCGCCAGCAGCCAAGTAGGGACCAATCAGCCCCAGCATTTT | CASSQVGTNQPQHF | many | - | TRBJ1-5 | TRBV4-1 | 14
TGTGCCAGCAGCTTAGTTCTAGTCCAAGAGACCCAGTACTTC | CASSLVLVQETQYF | - | - | TRBJ2-5 | TRBV7-2 | 14
TGTGCCAGCAGTCGGGACGGATACAATCAGCCCCAGCATTTT | CASSRDGYNQPQHF | few | - | TRBJ1-5 | TRBV12-3/TRBV12-4 | 14
TGTGCCAGCAGCAAACAGGGGTTTATTGGCGAGCAGTACTTC | CASSKQGFIGEQYF | - | TRBD1 | TRBJ2-7 | TRBV7-6 | 14
TGTGCCAGCAGTTTCTTTAGGGGCAAAAACATTCAGTACTTC | CASSFFRGKNIQYF | once | - | TRBJ2-4 | TRBV12-3/TRBV12-4 | 14
TGCAGCGTTGAAGCCTCCTACGAGCAGTACTTC | CSVEASYEQYF | - | - | TRBJ2-7 | TRBV29-1 | 11
TGCAGTGCTCCCAGGTCAGCGGGGCGAGAGACCCAGTACTTC | CSAPRSAGRETQYF | - | TRBD2 | TRBJ2-5 | TRBV20-1 | 14
TGCAGCGTTGGAAGACAGGGGGCGCAAAGTCACGAGCAGTACTTC | CSVGRQGAQSHEQYF | few | TRBD1 | TRBJ2-7 | TRBV29-1 | 15
TGTGCCAGCATCTCGGGGGGGCGGAGCAATGAGCAGTTCTTC | CASISGGRSNEQFF | - | TRBD2 | TRBJ2-1 | TRBV12-3/TRBV12-4 | 14
TGCAGTGCCACCGAGGTGTATGAGCAGTTCTTC | CSATEVYEQFF | - | - | TRBJ2-1 | TRBV20-1 | 11
TGCAGCGTTGAAGCCGGGGGGACTACAGATACGCAGTATTTT | CSVEAGGTTDTQYF | - | TRBD2 | TRBJ2-3 | TRBV29-1 | 14
TGTGCCAGCAGCTTAGATCCGACAGGGTCGGATACGCAGTATTTT | CASSLDPTGSDTQYF | - | TRBD1 | TRBJ2-3 | TRBV11-2 | 15
TGCGCCAGCAGCCAGGGTCACTCCTACGAGCAGTACTTC | CASSQGHSYEQYF | - | - | TRBJ2-7 | TRBV5-1 | 13